This TCR beta chain was recovered during a study of CD8+ T cells in alopecia areata. Across the study: Administration of oral tofacitinib to treated patients was at 5 to 10 mg twice daily. Study outcomes and limitations: Higher clonality and more expanded CD8+ clones appeared in lesional than normal scalp.

Concerning this clone: What it recognizes is unknown.

V lost 1 base to trimming and J lost 4 bases; unmatched junction nucleotides: 6. The length of the CDR3 is 15 residues. Germline CDR1 reads SQVTM; CDR2 reads ANQGSEA. RNA extraction was followed by reverse transcription into cDNA, which acted as the sequencing template. Produced via immunoSEQ multiplex PCR; TCRdb's table is partial and in-frame only. The sample yields fewer than 150,000 clones, 58% seen once. The treatment was: oral pan-JAK inhibitor, 5-10 mg twice daily. Lesional scalp punch biopsies and peripheral blood were collected from alopecia areata patients. The chain is built from TRBV29-1 and TRBJ1-2; 10 nucleotides line up with TRBD1. The sample here was CD8+ T cells sorted from blood, taken at week 4, from a patient treated with tofacitinib. The source of this sequence is a human donor with alopecia areata. The DNA of the CDR3 is TGCAGCGTTGAAGGGACAGGGGGAATTTTCTATGGCTACACCTTC. Its translation is CSVEGTGGIFYGYTF.